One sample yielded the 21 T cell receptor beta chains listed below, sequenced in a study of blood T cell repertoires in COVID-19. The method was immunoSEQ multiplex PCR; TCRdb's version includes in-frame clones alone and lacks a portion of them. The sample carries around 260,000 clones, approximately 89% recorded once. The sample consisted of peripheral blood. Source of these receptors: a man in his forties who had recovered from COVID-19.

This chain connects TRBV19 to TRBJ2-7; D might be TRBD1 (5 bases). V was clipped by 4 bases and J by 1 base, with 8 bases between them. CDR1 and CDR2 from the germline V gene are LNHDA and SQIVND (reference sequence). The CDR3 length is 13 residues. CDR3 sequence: CASSSDSSYEQYF. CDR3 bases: TGTGCCAGTAGTAGTGACAGTTCCTACGAGCAGTACTTC.

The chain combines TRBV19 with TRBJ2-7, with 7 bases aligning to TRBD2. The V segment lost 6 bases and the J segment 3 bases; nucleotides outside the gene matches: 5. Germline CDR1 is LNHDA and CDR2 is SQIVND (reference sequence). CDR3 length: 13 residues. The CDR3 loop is CASSPSGYYEQYF. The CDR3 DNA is TGTGCCAGTAGCCCTAGCGGCTACTACGAGCAGTACTTC.

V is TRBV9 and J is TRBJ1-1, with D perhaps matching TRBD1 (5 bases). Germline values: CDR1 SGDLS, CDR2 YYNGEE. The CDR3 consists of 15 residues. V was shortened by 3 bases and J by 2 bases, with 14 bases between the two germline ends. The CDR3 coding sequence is TGTGCCAGCAGCGCTTCCCAGGGATACAACACTGAAGCTTTCTTT. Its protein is CASSASQGYNTEAFF. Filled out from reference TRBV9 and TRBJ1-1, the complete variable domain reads DSGVTQTPKHLITATGQRVTLRCSPRSGDLSVYWYQQSLDQGLQFLIQYYNGEERAKGNILERFSAQQFPDLHSELNLSSLELGDSALYFCASSASQGYNTEAFFGQGTRLTVV.

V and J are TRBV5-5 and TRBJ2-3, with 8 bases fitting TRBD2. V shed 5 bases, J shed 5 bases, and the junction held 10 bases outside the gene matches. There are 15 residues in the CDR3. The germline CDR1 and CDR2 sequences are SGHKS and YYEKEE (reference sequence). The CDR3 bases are TGTGCCAGCAGTTCGCTGAGCGGGAGAGGAGATACGCAGTATTTT. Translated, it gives CASSSLSGRGDTQYF.

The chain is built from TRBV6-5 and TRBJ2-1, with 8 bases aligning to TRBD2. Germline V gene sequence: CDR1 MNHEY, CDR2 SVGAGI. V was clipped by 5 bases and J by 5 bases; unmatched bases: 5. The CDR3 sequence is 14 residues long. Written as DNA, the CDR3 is TGTGCCAGCAGTCCCAGCGGGAGTCACAATGAGCAGTTCTTC. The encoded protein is CASSPSGSHNEQFF.

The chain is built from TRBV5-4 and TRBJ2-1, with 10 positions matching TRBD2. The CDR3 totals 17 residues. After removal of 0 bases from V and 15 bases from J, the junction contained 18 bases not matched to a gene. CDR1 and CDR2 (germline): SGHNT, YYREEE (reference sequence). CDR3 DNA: TGTGCCAGCAGCTTGGGGCCAGGAGCGGGGGGGCCGCCTTCGCTGTTCTTC. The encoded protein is CASSLGPGAGGPPSLFF.

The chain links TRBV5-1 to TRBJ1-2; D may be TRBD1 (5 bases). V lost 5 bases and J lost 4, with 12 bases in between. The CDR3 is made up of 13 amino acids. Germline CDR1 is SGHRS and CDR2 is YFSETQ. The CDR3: CASRETAIYGYTF. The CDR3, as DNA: TGCGCCAGCAGGGAGACAGCGATCTATGGCTACACCTTC.

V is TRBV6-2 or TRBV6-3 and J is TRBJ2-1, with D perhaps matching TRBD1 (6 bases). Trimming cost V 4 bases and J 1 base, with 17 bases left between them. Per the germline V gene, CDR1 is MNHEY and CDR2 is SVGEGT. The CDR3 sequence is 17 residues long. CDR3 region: CASSLTGPGFSYNEQFF. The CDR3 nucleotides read TGTGCCAGCAGTTTGACAGGTCCCGGGTTTTCCTACAATGAGCAGTTCTTC.

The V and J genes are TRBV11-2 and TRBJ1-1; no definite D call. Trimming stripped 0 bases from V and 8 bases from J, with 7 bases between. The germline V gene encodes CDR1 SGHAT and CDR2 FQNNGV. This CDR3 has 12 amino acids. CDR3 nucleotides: TGTGCCAGCAGCTTAGAGATGAGGGAAGCTTTCTTT. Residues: CASSLEMREAFF.

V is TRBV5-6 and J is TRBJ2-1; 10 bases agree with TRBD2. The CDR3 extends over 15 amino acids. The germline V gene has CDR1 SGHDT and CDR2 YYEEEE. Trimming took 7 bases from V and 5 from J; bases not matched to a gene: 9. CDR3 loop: CASSRALAGDNEQFF. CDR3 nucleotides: TGTGCCAGCTCCCGGGCCCTAGCGGGGGACAATGAGCAGTTCTTC. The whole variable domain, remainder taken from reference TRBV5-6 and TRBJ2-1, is DAGVTQSPTHLIKTRGQQVTLRCSPKSGHDTVSWYQQALGQGPQFIFQYYEEEERQRGNFPDRFSGHQFPNYSSELNVNALLLGDSALYLCASSRALAGDNEQFFGPGTRLTVL.

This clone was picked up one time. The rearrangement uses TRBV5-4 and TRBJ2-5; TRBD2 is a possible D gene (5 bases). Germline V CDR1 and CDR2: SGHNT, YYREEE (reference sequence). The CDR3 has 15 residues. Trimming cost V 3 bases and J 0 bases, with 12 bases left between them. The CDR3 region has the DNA TGTGCCAGCAGCTACAACCCGGGGTACCAAGAGACCCAGTACTTC. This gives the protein CASSYNPGYQETQYF.

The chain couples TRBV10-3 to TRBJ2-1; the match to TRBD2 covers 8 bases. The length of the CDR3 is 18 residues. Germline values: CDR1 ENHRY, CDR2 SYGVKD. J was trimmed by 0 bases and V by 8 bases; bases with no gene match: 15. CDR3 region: CAIGRPAGAPSSYNEQFF. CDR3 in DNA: TGTGCCATCGGTCGTCCAGCGGGGGCTCCAAGCTCCTACAATGAGCAGTTCTTC.

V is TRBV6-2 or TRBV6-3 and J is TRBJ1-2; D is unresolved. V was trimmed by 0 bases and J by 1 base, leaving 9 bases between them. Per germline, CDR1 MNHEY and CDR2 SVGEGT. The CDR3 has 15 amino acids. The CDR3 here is CASSYSNGFNYGYTF. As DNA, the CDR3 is TGTGCCAGCAGTTACTCGAACGGTTTTAACTATGGCTACACCTTC.

DNA for the CDR3: TGTGCTAGCACCGGACTAGCGGGGTTCAATGAGCAGTTCTTC. Its protein product is CASTGLAGFNEQFF. This chain links TRBV12-5 with TRBJ2-1; 12 bases are a match to TRBD2. Germline CDR1 is LGHNT and CDR2 is FRNRAP. J gave up 6 bases and V 9 bases, and 6 bases lay outside the gene matches. The CDR3 has 14 residues. The full variable domain, with the rest looked up from reference TRBV12-5 and TRBJ2-1, is DARVTQTPRHKVTEMGQEVTMRCQPILGHNTVFWYRQTMMQGLELLAYFRNRAPLDDSGMPKDRFSAEMPDATLATLKIQPSEPRDSAVYFCASTGLAGFNEQFFGPGTRLTVL.

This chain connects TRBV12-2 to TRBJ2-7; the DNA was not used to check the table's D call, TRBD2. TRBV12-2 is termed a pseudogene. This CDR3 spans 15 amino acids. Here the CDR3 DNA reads TGTGCAAGTCGCCCCAGACCCCTAGACTCCTACGAGCAGTACTTC. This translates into CASRPRPLDSYEQYF.

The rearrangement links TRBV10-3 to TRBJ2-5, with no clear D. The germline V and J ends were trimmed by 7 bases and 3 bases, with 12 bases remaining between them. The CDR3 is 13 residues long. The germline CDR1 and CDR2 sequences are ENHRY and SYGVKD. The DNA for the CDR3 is TGTGCCATCAACCCCGATCAGGAAGAGACCCAGTACTTC. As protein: CAINPDQEETQYF.

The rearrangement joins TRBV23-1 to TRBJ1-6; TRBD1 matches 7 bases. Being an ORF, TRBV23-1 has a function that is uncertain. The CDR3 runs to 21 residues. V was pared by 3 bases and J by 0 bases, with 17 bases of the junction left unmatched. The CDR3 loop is CASSHPIRGQTFSSYNSPLHF. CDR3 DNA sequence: TGCGCCAGCAGTCACCCAATAAGGGGACAGACCTTTAGCTCCTATAATTCACCCCTCCACTTT.

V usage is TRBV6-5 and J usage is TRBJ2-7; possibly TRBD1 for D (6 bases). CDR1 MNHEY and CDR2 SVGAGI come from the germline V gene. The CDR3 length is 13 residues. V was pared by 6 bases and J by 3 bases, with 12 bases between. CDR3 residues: CASSLPQGYEQYF. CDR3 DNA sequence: TGTGCCAGCAGCCTACCACAGGGCTACGAGCAGTACTTC.

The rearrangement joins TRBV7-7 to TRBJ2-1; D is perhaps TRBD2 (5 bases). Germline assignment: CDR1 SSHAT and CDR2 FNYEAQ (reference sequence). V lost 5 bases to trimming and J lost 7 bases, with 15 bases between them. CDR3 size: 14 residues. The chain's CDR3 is CASSRGGGSNEQFF. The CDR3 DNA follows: TGTGCCAGCAGCCGTGGAGGTGGGTCGAATGAGCAGTTCTTC. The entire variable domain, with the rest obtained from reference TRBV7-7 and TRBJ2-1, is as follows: GAGVSQSPRYKVTKRGQDVTLRCDPISSHATLYWYQQALGQGPEFLTYFNYEAQPDKSGLPSDRFSAERPEGSISTLTIQRTEQRDSAMYRCASSRGGGSNEQFFGPGTRLTVL.

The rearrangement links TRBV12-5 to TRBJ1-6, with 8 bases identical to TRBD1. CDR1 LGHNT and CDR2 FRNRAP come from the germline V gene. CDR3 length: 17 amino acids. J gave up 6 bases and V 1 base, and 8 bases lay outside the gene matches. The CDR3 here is CASGLASGTGFNSPLHF. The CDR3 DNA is TGTGCTAGTGGTTTGGCCTCCGGGACAGGCTTTAATTCACCCCTCCACTTT. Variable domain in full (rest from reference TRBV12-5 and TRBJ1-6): DARVTQTPRHKVTEMGQEVTMRCQPILGHNTVFWYRQTMMQGLELLAYFRNRAPLDDSGMPKDRFSAEMPDATLATLKIQPSEPRDSAVYFCASGLASGTGFNSPLHFGNGTRLTVT.

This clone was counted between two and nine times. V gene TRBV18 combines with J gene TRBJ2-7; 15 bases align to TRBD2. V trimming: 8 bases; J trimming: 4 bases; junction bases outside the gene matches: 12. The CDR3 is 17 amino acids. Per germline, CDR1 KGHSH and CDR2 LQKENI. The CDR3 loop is CASRKNPGLAGGYEQYF. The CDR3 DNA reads TGTGCCAGCAGAAAAAACCCGGGACTAGCGGGAGGTTACGAGCAGTACTTC. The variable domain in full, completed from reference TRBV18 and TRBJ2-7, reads NAGVMQNPRHLVRRRGQEARLRCSPMKGHSHVYWYRQLPEEGLKFMVYLQKENIIDESGMPKERFSAEFPKEGPSILRIQQVVRGDSAAYFCASRKNPGLAGGYEQYFGPGTRLTVT.